This TCR beta chain was identified in a study of T-cell memory formation after mild COVID-19. Study context: TCR clustering was largely donor specific.

Study-level results: Later expanders leaned toward CD4+, whereas clones contracting from day 15 to 85 were balanced CD4/CD8. Contracting CD8+ clones were enriched in EMRA, CD4+ mainly in CM and EM. The pre-infection memory compartment contained some responding clones, suggesting cross-reactive memory joined.

This clonotype was counted a few times. Its cognate antigen is unknown. The CDR3 has 14 amino acids. V lost 8 bases and J 0 bases, leaving 10 bases between the germline ends. The germline CDR1 and CDR2 sequences are MNHEY and SMNVEV (reference sequence). TCRdb called the 5' RACE reads again in MiXCR, with one record for every CDR3 protein. This repertoire shows under 200,000 distinct CDR3 sequences, more than 9% found once; its top ten account for around 3.8%. The V gene is TRBV27, the J gene TRBJ1-4; D not resolved. Source material: PBMCs or a T cell subset sorted from them (not recorded which). This TCR derives from a man aged 18-30 years who had mild COVID-19 (a few samples of this study predate the infection). Cell type and time point are not known. CDR3 sequence reads: CASSRLSTNEKLFF. The CDR3 bases are TGTGCCAGCTCCCGTTTGTCAACTAATGAAAAACTGTTTTTT.